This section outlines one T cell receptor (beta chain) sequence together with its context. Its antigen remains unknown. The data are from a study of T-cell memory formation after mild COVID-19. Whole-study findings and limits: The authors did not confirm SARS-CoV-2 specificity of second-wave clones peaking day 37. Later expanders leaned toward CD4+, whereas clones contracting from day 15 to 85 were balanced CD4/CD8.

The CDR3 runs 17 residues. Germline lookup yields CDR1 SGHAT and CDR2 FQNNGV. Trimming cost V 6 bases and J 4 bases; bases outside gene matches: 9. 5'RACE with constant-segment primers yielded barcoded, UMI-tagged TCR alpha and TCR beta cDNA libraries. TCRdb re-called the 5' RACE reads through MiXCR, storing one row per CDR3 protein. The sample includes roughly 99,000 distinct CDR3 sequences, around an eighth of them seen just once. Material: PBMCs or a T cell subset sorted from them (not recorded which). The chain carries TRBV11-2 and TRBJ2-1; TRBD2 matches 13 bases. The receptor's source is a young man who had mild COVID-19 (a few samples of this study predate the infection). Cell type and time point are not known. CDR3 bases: TGTGCCAGCAGAGGACTAGCGGGAGAGCTAGGTTACAATGAGCAGTTCTTC. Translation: CASRGLAGELGYNEQFF.